The 2 T cell receptor beta chains in this list originate from one sample, sequenced in a study of T-cell reconstitution after alpha-beta-depleted transplantation in children. TCRbeta library preparation incorporated unique molecular identifiers. Using its own MiXCR run on the PCR reads, TCRdb lists one record per CDR3 protein. The sample includes 450,000 to 600,000 distinct CDR3 sequences, over 9.5% of them seen just once. Source: PBMCs, taken before TCRalphabeta/CD19-depleted stem cell transplant. These receptors originate from a child aged 2 to 10 with inherited bone marrow failure, due to receive a stem cell transplant.

This clonotype was counted ten times or more. An end of the junction does not agree with germline; a read error may underlie this. CDR3 loop: CASSGSGSPSIGSRDF. For the CDR3, the DNA is TGTGCCAGCTCAGGATCGGGATCCCCCTCGATAGGGAGCAGGGACTTC. This chain uses TRBV18 with TRBJ2-7, with D possibly called TRBD1 or TRBD2 (5 bases each). Looked up from germline, CDR1 is KGHSH and CDR2 is LQKENI. The CDR3 totals 16 residues.

This clonotype was recorded many times. The chain carries TRBV12-3 or TRBV12-4 and TRBJ2-3, with 9 bases identical to TRBD2. J was trimmed by 1 base and V by 7 bases; bases with no gene match: 9. The CDR3 runs to 16 residues. This CDR3 is CASIPFGGRGTDTQYF. CDR3 sequence (DNA): TGTGCCAGCATCCCTTTTGGCGGGAGGGGCACAGATACGCAGTATTTT.